Given below is one T cell receptor (beta chain) in context. Its antigen is not known. The sample comes from a study of a mutant IDH1 vaccine in newly diagnosed glioma. Across the study: A 62.5% male, 37.5% female split and a mean age of roughly 44 years characterized treated patients.

The time point: week 11, during vaccination. Vaccination comprised doses that each held 300 ug of mutant IDH1 20-mer peptide, plus topical imiquimod. The study enrolled donors with new WHO grade 3 or 4 IDH1-mutant, ATRX-lost astrocytomas. Profiling relied on immunoSEQ multiplex PCR, and the TCRdb table lists in-frame clones only, not all of them. The sample comprises around 100,000 clones, 85% to 90% of which are singletons, and around 0.61% rests with the top ten. Sequencing used PBMCs, obtained from a glioma patient whose treatment included an IDH1 peptide vaccine. This receptor was identified in a woman in her forties or fifties with glioma.

In DNA, the CDR3 is TGTGCCAGCACCGGGACAGGAGAATCCGACTCCTACGAGCAGTACTTC. Translation gives CASTGTGESDSYEQYF. The chain links TRBV28 to TRBJ2-7; 8 bases match TRBD1. CDR1 is MDHEN, CDR2 SYDVKM, per germline. The CDR3 sequence is 16 residues long. Trimming took 7 bases from V and 0 from J; bases not matched to a gene: 11.